This entry is about one TCR beta chain. The CDR3 is 12 amino acids. Per germline, CDR1 SQVTM and CDR2 ANQGSEA. The entry originates in a study of CD8+ T cells in alopecia areata. Isolated RNA was reverse transcribed into cDNA used as the sequencing template. Sequencing used immunoSEQ multiplex PCR; TCRdb keeps in-frame clones, though not all of them. Among around 300,000 clones listed, about 60% were seen once. The sample's treatment: oral pan-JAK inhibitor, 5-10 mg twice daily. This receptor was taken from a human donor with alopecia areata. The specimen was CD4+ T cells sorted from blood, collected around week 54, from a patient treated with tofacitinib. This rearrangement joins TRBV29-1 to TRBJ1-5; D not certain. CDR3 in amino acids: CHKGLSNQPQHF. CDR3 nucleotide sequence: TGCCACAAAGGACTGAGCAATCAGCCCCAGCATTTT.